One sample yielded the 18 T cell receptor beta chains listed below, sequenced in a study of T cells in Graves' hyperthyroidism and ophthalmopathy. There were TCR beta CDR3 regions amplified from RNA transcripts. TCR CDR3 underwent first-round RT-PCR with the HTBI primer set. TCRdb independently ran MiXCR on the multiplex PCR reads; one entry per CDR3 protein. Of some 360,000 distinct CDR3 sequences in the sample, over 15% are singletons; the top ten hold 15% to 19%. Sequencing used blood. These receptors originate from a woman between 40 and 55 years old with Graves' ophthalmopathy.

This clonotype appeared a few times. CDR3 sequence reads: CASSGTSGGRGNIQYF. The DNA for the CDR3 is TGTGCCAGCAGTGGGACTAGCGGGGGGAGAGGAAACATTCAGTACTTC. This chain joins TRBV12-3 or TRBV12-4 and TRBJ2-4, with 15 bases matching TRBD2. V lost 5 bases to trimming and J lost 6 bases; unmatched junction nucleotides: 5. There are 16 residues in the CDR3.

This clonotype was counted many times. This sequence joins TRBV28 and TRBJ1-3; unclear D gene. The CDR3 has 15 residues. V was cut by 5 bases and J by 3 bases, with 14 bases left in between. Germline-derived CDR1 and CDR2 are MDHEN and SYDVKM. CDR3 region: CASSPGGINGNTIYF. As DNA, the CDR3 is TGTGCCAGCAGTCCGGGAGGGATTAATGGAAACACCATATATTTT.

This clonotype was observed many times. The chain combines TRBV3-1 with TRBJ1-1; a weak D match, TRBD1 (6 bases). This CDR3 spans 15 amino acids. CDR1 is LGHDT, CDR2 YNNKEL, per germline (reference sequence). The germline V and J ends were trimmed by 2 bases and 10 bases, with 20 bases remaining between them. The chain's CDR3 is CASSQRSTGRAGAFF. The CDR3 nucleotides are TGTGCCAGCAGCCAACGATCGACAGGCAGGGCCGGAGCTTTCTTT.

The chain joins TRBV14 to TRBJ1-2, with 7 bases that match TRBD1. Trimming cost V 1 base and J 6 bases; bases outside gene matches: 8. This CDR3 has 15 residues. The germline V gene encodes CDR1 SGHDN and CDR2 FVKESK. The CDR3 DNA sequence: TGTGCCAGCAGCCAAGTCTCCGGGACAGCCCATGGCTACACCTTC. This sequence encodes CASSQVSGTAHGYTF.

Many counts were recorded for this clonotype. A read error may be the cause here, since a much bigger clone is one base away. The conserved final phenylalanine or tryptophan is absent from the CDR3, which likely points to a read error. This chain joins TRBV27 and TRBJ2-5, with D hard to call. Germline V gene data show CDR1 as MNHEY and CDR2 as SMNVEV (reference sequence). This CDR3 has 14 amino acids. V was shortened by 10 bases and J by 0 bases, with 15 bases between the two germline ends. In nucleotides, the CDR3 is TGTGCCACCGCAATCTCAGGATACCAAGAGACCCAGTACTCC. The encoded protein is CATAISGYQETQYS.

The chain recombines TRBV27 with TRBJ2-7; 9 bases align to TRBD2. Per germline, CDR1 MNHEY and CDR2 SMNVEV (reference sequence). This CDR3 is 14 amino acids long. After removal of 7 bases from V and 1 base from J, the junction contained 5 bases not matched to a gene. The CDR3 is CASTNLAGSYEQYF. CDR3 DNA sequence: TGTGCCAGCACCAATCTAGCGGGATCCTACGAGCAGTACTTC.

This clonotype has ten or more counts. V gene TRBV28 combines with J gene TRBJ2-7; D not resolved. The CDR3 extends over 12 amino acids. Trimming removed 1 base at V and 6 bases at J, with 7 bases between. The germline CDR1 and CDR2 sequences are MDHEN and SYDVKM. CDR3 sequence: CASSLSLGEQYF. The CDR3 DNA reads as TGTGCCAGCAGTTTATCGTTAGGCGAGCAGTACTTC. Full variable domain (remainder filled in from reference TRBV28 and TRBJ2-7): DVKVTQSSRYLVKRTGEKVFLECVQDMDHENMFWYRQDPGLGLRLIYFSYDVKMKEKGDIPEGYSVSREKKERFSLILESASTNQTSMYLCASSLSLGEQYFGPGTRLTVT.

This chain links TRBV28 with TRBJ2-2, with 10 bases that match TRBD2. V dropped 4 bases and J dropped 4; count of bases not matched to a gene: 9. Per germline, CDR1 MDHEN and CDR2 SYDVKM. The CDR3 totals 17 residues. CDR3 nucleotides: TGTGCCAGCAGTTCCCATCTAGCGGGAGTTGGCACCGGGGAGCTGTTTTTT. Translating it yields CASSSHLAGVGTGELFF.

This clonotype came up a few times. This chain joins TRBV12-3 or TRBV12-4 and TRBJ2-7; perhaps TRBD1 as D (6 bases). The CDR3 sequence is 11 residues long. V was clipped by 6 bases and J by 7 bases, with 10 bases between them. DNA of the CDR3: TGTGCCAGCAGCTACCAGGGGGAGCAGTACTTC. It translates to CASSYQGEQYF.

At least ten counts were recorded for this clonotype. The chain carries TRBV11-3 and TRBJ1-1, with 7 nucleotides matching TRBD1. J was trimmed by 1 base and V by 1 base; bases with no gene match: 21. Germline CDR1 is SGHNT and CDR2 is YENEEA. The CDR3 covers 21 residues. CDR3 nucleotides: TGTGCCAGCAGCTTAGTCGGGACAGACCTCCCTTCGAGGCTTTCGAACACTGAAGCTTTCTTT. Protein product: CASSLVGTDLPSRLSNTEAFF. Combining the CDR3 with reference TRBV11-3 and TRBJ1-1 gives the whole variable domain EAGVVQSPRYKIIEKKQPVAFWCNPISGHNTLYWYLQNLGQGPELLIRYENEEAVDDSQLPKDRFSAERLKGVDSTLKIQPAELGDSAVYLCASSLVGTDLPSRLSNTEAFFGQGTRLTVV.

This clonotype came up many times. The chain carries TRBV20-1 and TRBJ1-1; no reliable D call. CDR3 length equals 11 residues. Germline V gives CDR1 DFQATT, CDR2 SNEGSKA (reference sequence). The V and J ends lost 3 bases and 3 bases respectively, with 5 bases between them. The CDR3 region has the DNA TGCAGTGCTAGGATAGACACTGAAGCTTTCTTT. It specifies CSARIDTEAFF.

CDR3 loop: CASELAGPPYEQYF. CDR3 nucleotide sequence: TGTGCCTCGGAACTAGCGGGGCCCCCCTACGAGCAGTACTTC. The chain has TRBV30 and TRBJ2-7; 10 bases map to TRBD2. The germline V gene encodes CDR1 GTSNPN and CDR2 SVGIG (reference sequence). The CDR3 is 14 residues long. Trimming cost V 7 bases and J 2 bases; bases outside gene matches: 8.

This clonotype appeared many times. V gene TRBV25-1 combines with J gene TRBJ2-7, with D perhaps TRBD2 (6 bases). Germline V gene data show CDR1 as MGHDK and CDR2 as SYGVNS. The CDR3 extends over 14 amino acids. The V and J ends lost 3 bases and 3 bases respectively, with 12 bases between them. The DNA for the CDR3 is TGTGCCAGCAGTGATTCCTGGGGGGTCTACGAGCAGTACTTC. This sequence encodes CASSDSWGVYEQYF.

The chain carries TRBV29-1 and TRBJ2-5; 7 positions match TRBD1. Germline V gene sequence: CDR1 SQVTM, CDR2 ANQGSEA. After removal of 0 bases from V and 2 bases from J, the junction contained 3 bases not matched to a gene. The CDR3 is 14 residues long. CDR3 protein: CSVEDPDRQETQYF. In nucleotides, the CDR3 is TGCAGCGTTGAAGATCCGGACAGGCAAGAGACCCAGTACTTC.

The chain joins TRBV6-5 to TRBJ1-5; no reliable D call. The CDR3 has 12 amino acids. With 6 bases removed from V and 2 bases from J, the gap between germline ends came to 5 bases. Per the germline V gene, CDR1 is MNHEY and CDR2 is SVGAGI. The CDR3, as DNA: TGTGCCAGCAGATATTGCAATCAGCCCCAGCATTTT. This codes for CASRYCNQPQHF.

This clonotype came up many times. V gene TRBV28 combines with J gene TRBJ2-4, with a weak D call TRBD2 (6 bases). Germline-derived CDR1 and CDR2 are MDHEN and SYDVKM. The CDR3 runs to 16 residues. V was shortened by 0 bases and J by 1 base, with 10 bases between the two germline ends. CDR3 nucleotide sequence: TGTGCCAGCAGTTTATGGGGTGGGGGGGCCAAAAACATTCAGTACTTC. Amino acid sequence: CASSLWGGGAKNIQYF.

V usage is TRBV6-5 and J usage is TRBJ1-2; D is uncertain. The CDR3 runs to 16 residues. CDR1 is MNHEY, CDR2 SVGAGI, per germline. V lost 1 base and J 3 bases, leaving 15 bases between the germline ends. The CDR3 DNA reads as TGTGCCAGCAGTTACTTGGGCCGGGTGGAGGACTATGGCTACACCTTC. This translates into CASSYLGRVEDYGYTF.

This clonotype has a count of ten or more. J is TRBJ2-1 and V is TRBV30, with D maybe TRBD1 (5 bases). The CDR3 covers 13 residues. Germline values: CDR1 GTSNPN, CDR2 SVGIG (reference sequence). With 1 base removed from V and 5 bases from J, the gap between germline ends came to 9 bases. The chain's CDR3 is CAWSEGWDNEQFF. The CDR3 DNA is TGTGCCTGGAGTGAGGGGTGGGACAATGAGCAGTTCTTC.